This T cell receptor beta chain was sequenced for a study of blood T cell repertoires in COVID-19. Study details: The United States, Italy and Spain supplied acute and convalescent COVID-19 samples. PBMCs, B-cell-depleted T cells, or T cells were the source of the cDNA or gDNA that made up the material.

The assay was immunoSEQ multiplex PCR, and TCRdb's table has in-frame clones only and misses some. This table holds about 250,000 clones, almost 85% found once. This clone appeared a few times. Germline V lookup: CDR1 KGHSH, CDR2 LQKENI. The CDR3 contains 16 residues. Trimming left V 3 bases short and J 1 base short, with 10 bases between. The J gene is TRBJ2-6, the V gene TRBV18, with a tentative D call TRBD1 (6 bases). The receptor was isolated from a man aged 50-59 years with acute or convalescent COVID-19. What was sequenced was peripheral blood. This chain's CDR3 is CASSPQQGSGANVLTF. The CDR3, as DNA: TGTGCCAGCTCACCTCAACAGGGTTCTGGGGCCAACGTCCTGACTTTC.